The T cell receptor beta chain under discussion was sequenced for a study of shared clonotypes between healthy human individuals. Study observations and caveats: Sorted-subset sequencing, rarefaction showed, was incomplete despite large depth.

A few counts support this clone. What it binds is unknown. This CDR3 has 15 residues. Germline V gene data show CDR1 as MNHNY and CDR2 as SVGAGI (reference sequence). J lost 6 bases, V lost 6 bases, and 8 bases had no gene match. Per the authors' pipeline: There were no quality scores in the junction-only immunoSEQ sequences, so filtering differed. Sequencing used immunoSEQ multiplex PCR; TCRdb keeps in-frame clones, though not all of them. That table supplies the V and J calls and clone size; D and trimming were determined from the DNA. Among hundreds of thousands of clones listed, 74% were seen once.

Sequencing input: memory CD4+ T cells sorted from blood. Subset specified: CD45RA-negative fraction. The TCR sequence derives from a woman aged 30 to 39 in good health. The V call is TRBV6-6, the J call TRBJ1-5; the match to TRBD1 covers 10 bases. CDR3 in DNA: TGTGCCAGCAGCGGTCCGGGACAGGGGAGTCAGCCCCAGCATTTT. It translates to CASSGPGQGSQPQHF.